These 19 T cell receptor beta chains were all obtained from the same sample, sequenced in a study of blood T cell repertoires in COVID-19. Using immunoSEQ multiplex PCR, the repertoire was profiled, and TCRdb retains in-frame clones only, with some absent. Among a few hundred thousand clones listed, about 92% were seen once. Specimen: PBMCs or T cells enriched from blood (not recorded which). These receptors all come from a woman in her 30s who had recovered from COVID-19.

The V gene is TRBV10-1, the J gene TRBJ2-6, with D tentatively TRBD2 (6 bases). The CDR3 contains 16 residues. Germline V CDR1 and CDR2: WNHNN, SYGVQD (reference sequence). V was cut by 5 bases and J by 3 bases, with 14 bases left in between. The CDR3 DNA sequence: TGCGCCAGCAGTACGGCCGGGGGTGGTGGGGCCAACGTCCTGACTTTC. The encoded protein is CASSTAGGGGANVLTF.

The V and J genes are TRBV11-3 and TRBJ2-5; D may be TRBD2 (6 bases). CDR1 SGHNT and CDR2 YENEEA come from the germline V gene. The CDR3 spans 15 residues. Trimming stripped 5 bases from V and 4 bases from J, with 17 bases between. CDR3 region: CASSVFHGSPETQYF. The CDR3 DNA reads TGTGCCAGCAGCGTATTCCACGGGAGCCCAGAGACCCAGTACTTC.

V gene TRBV6-2 or TRBV6-3 combines with J gene TRBJ2-7; D remains unclear. The V gene's germline CDR1 is MNHEY and CDR2 SVGEGT. This CDR3 spans 13 amino acids. The V and J ends lost 4 bases and 0 bases respectively, with 7 bases between them. DNA of the CDR3: TGTGCCAGCAGTTTCACTCCCTCCTACGAGCAGTACTTC. Its translation is CASSFTPSYEQYF.

V gene TRBV10-3 combines with J gene TRBJ2-3, with 7 bases lining up with TRBD2. Germline trimming cut 6 bases from V and 0 bases from J; bases unmatched to any gene: 6. The CDR3 covers 15 residues. Germline loops: CDR1 ENHRY, CDR2 SYGVKD. The CDR3 loop is CAIRVSGVSTDTQYF. CDR3 sequence (DNA): TGTGCCATCAGGGTGAGCGGGGTAAGCACAGATACGCAGTATTTT.

This chain connects TRBV4-2 to TRBJ2-3; 11 nucleotides match TRBD1. Germline trimming cut 0 bases from V and 3 bases from J; bases unmatched to any gene: 2. CDR1 LGHNA and CDR2 YNFKEQ come from the germline V gene. The CDR3 consists of 16 residues. CDR3 coding DNA: TGTGCCAGCAGCCAAGAATGGGACAGGGGGACAGATACGCAGTATTTT. Translation gives CASSQEWDRGTDTQYF.

The chain has TRBV27 and TRBJ1-1, with D tentatively TRBD1 (5 bases). Deletions cut 7 bases from V and 1 base from J, with 19 bases between. CDR1 is MNHEY, CDR2 SMNVEV, per germline (reference sequence). This CDR3 is built from 16 residues. For the CDR3, the DNA is TGTGCCAGCATGGGGATGAACAGACAGAGGAACACTGAAGCTTTCTTT. This gives the protein CASMGMNRQRNTEAFF.

The rearrangement joins TRBV3-1 (or the pseudogene TRBV3-2) to TRBJ2-1, with D perhaps matching TRBD2 (6 bases). Trimming removed 0 bases at V and 8 bases at J, with 20 bases between. Germline V lookup: CDR1 LGHDT, CDR2 YNNKEL (reference sequence). The CDR3 extends over 17 amino acids. The CDR3 reads CASSQDVGGTRGDEQFF. The CDR3 DNA is TGTGCCAGCAGCCAAGATGTCGGGGGAACCCGAGGGGATGAGCAGTTCTTC.

The gene calls are TRBV7-9 and TRBJ1-2, with 8 bases lining up with TRBD1. Trimming removed 3 bases from V and 5 bases from J; junction bases left unmatched: 5. This CDR3 is 14 amino acids long. Germline V CDR1 and CDR2: SEHNR, FQNEAQ (reference sequence). The CDR3 DNA is TGTGCCAGCAGCTTTACGACAGGGGAGTATGGCTACACCTTC. It yields the protein CASSFTTGEYGYTF.

This chain joins TRBV15 and TRBJ1-2; D is uncertain. Between the trimmed V and J ends, which lost 5 bases and 4 bases, there was a span of 17 bases. CDR3 length equals 15 residues. Germline V gene lookup returns CDR1 LNHNV and CDR2 YYDKDF (reference sequence). The CDR3 sequence: CATSPSLRRSYGYTF. CDR3 coding DNA: TGTGCCACCAGCCCCTCCCTCCGGAGAAGCTATGGCTACACCTTC.

DNA for the CDR3: TGTGCCAGCTATGGGGCCGATCAGGATCCCGGGCCCGATGAGCAGTTCTTC. This sequence encodes CASYGADQDPGPDEQFF. The chain couples TRBV2 to TRBJ2-1; D may be TRBD1 (5 bases). CDR1 and CDR2 from the germline V gene are SNHLY and FYNNEI. With 8 bases removed from V and 8 bases from J, the gap between germline ends came to 28 bases. CDR3 size: 17 residues.

The chain carries TRBV7-6 and TRBJ2-1; D might be TRBD2 (6 bases). Between the trimmed V and J ends, which lost 5 bases and 5 bases, there was a span of 19 bases. CDR1 is SGHVS and CDR2 is FNYEAQ in the germline V gene. The CDR3 contains 16 residues. DNA for the CDR3: TGTGCCAGCAGCCTGAGGCTCATGGGAGGTGACAATGAGCAGTTCTTC. This sequence encodes CASSLRLMGGDNEQFF. Based on the CDR3 plus reference TRBV7-6 and TRBJ2-1, the full variable domain is GAGVSQSPRYKVTKRGQDVALRCDPISGHVSLYWYRQALGQGPEFLTYFNYEAQQDKSGLPNDRFSAERPEGSISTLTIQRTEQRDSAMYRCASSLRLMGGDNEQFFGPGTRLTVL.

The V call is TRBV2, the J call TRBJ1-1; a weak D match, TRBD1 (5 bases). From germline, CDR1 is SNHLY and CDR2 FYNNEI. The V and J ends lost 3 bases and 6 bases respectively, with 11 bases between them. CDR3 length: 13 residues. The CDR3 loop reads CASSDGTTPEAFF. Written as DNA, the CDR3 is TGTGCCAGCAGTGATGGGACTACTCCTGAAGCTTTCTTT.

The chain uses TRBV4-3 and TRBJ2-1; D might be TRBD1 (6 bases). CDR1 LGHNA and CDR2 YSLEER come from the germline V gene. V was cut by 0 bases and J by 9 bases, with 12 bases left in between. The CDR3 totals 14 residues. CDR3 region: CASSQEQGHGEQFF. The CDR3 DNA is TGCGCCAGCAGCCAAGAACAGGGCCACGGTGAGCAGTTCTTC.

This chain connects TRBV24-1 to TRBJ2-7; 7 bases map to TRBD1. This CDR3 has 12 amino acids. V dropped 8 bases and J dropped 7; count of bases not matched to a gene: 7. CDR1 is KGHDR, CDR2 SFDVKD, per germline. For the CDR3, the DNA is TGTGCCACCAACCAGGGGGATATTGAGCAGTACTTC. Amino acid sequence: CATNQGDIEQYF.

The chain is built from TRBV25-1 and TRBJ2-1; 13 nucleotides agree with TRBD2. The ends lost 1 base at V and 7 bases at J; junction bases unmatched: 4. This CDR3 comprises 16 residues. Germline V gene sequence: CDR1 MGHDK, CDR2 SYGVNS. CDR3 nucleotides: TGTGCCAGCAGTGAATGGGGGACTAGCGGGAAGAATGAGCAGTTCTTC. Translated: CASSEWGTSGKNEQFF.

This clone was seen only once. V usage is TRBV27 and J usage is TRBJ1-5; D unresolved. V was clipped by 8 bases and J by 0 bases, with 11 bases between them. The CDR3 loop spans 14 amino acids. The V gene's germline CDR1 is MNHEY and CDR2 SMNVEV (reference sequence). The CDR3 is CASRFLDSNQPQHF. Written as DNA, the CDR3 is TGTGCCAGCCGCTTCCTAGATAGCAATCAGCCCCAGCATTTT.

The chain carries TRBV28 and TRBJ2-5; 7 bases are shared with TRBD2. The germline V gene has CDR1 MDHEN and CDR2 SYDVKM. J lost 0 bases, V lost 7 bases, and 5 bases had no gene match. This CDR3 has 14 amino acids. CDR3 nucleotide sequence: TGTGCCAGCACCGACCTAGCGGACCAAGAGACCCAGTACTTC. Translating gives CASTDLADQETQYF. The complete variable domain, with remaining parts taken from reference TRBV28 and TRBJ2-5, reads DVKVTQSSRYLVKRTGEKVFLECVQDMDHENMFWYRQDPGLGLRLIYFSYDVKMKEKGDIPEGYSVSREKKERFSLILESASTNQTSMYLCASTDLADQETQYFGPGTRLLVL.

The chain joins TRBV9 to TRBJ2-6, with 8 bases matching TRBD2. The CDR3 is 18 amino acids. After removal of 4 bases from V and 0 bases from J, the junction contained 9 bases not matched to a gene. In germline, CDR1 is SGDLS, CDR2 YYNGEE. This CDR3 reads CASSPHGGVASGANVLTF. As DNA, the CDR3 is TGTGCCAGCAGCCCACACGGGGGGGTGGCCTCTGGGGCCAACGTCCTGACTTTC.

The genes are TRBV28 and TRBJ1-4, with 10 bases that match TRBD1. The germline V gene encodes CDR1 MDHEN and CDR2 SYDVKM. The CDR3 is made up of 16 amino acids. V lost 5 bases, J lost 6 bases, and 9 bases stayed unmatched. This chain's CDR3 is CASSLFRQGAYEKLFF. As DNA, the CDR3 is TGTGCCAGCAGTCTCTTCCGACAGGGGGCATATGAAAAACTGTTTTTT.